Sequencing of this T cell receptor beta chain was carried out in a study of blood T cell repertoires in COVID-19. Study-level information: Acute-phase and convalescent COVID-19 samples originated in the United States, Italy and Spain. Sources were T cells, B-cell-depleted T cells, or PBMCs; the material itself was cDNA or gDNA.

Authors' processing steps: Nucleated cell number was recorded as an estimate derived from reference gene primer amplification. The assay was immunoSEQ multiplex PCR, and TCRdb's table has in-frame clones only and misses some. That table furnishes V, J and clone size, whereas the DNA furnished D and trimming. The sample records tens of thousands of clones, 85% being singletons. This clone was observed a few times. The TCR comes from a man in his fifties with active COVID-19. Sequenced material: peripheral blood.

This CDR3 reads CAISERGSGSSYEQYF. The CDR3 coding sequence is TGTGCCATCAGTGAGAGAGGTAGCGGGAGCTCCTACGAGCAGTACTTC. The chain has TRBV10-3 and TRBJ2-7; TRBD2 matches 9 bases. The CDR3 totals 16 residues. Germline V CDR1 and CDR2: ENHRY, SYGVKD. Trimming removed 2 bases from V and 0 bases from J; junction bases left unmatched: 5.